One and the same sample provided the 4 T cell receptor beta chains below, sequenced in a study of blood T cell repertoires in COVID-19. Sequencing was performed with immunoSEQ multiplex PCR; in TCRdb, only in-frame clones are kept and a portion is missing. The sample contains about 240,000 clones, approximately 85% of which appear only once. The sequenced material came from peripheral blood. Receptors originate from a woman between 65 and 79 years old with acute or convalescent COVID-19.

The V call is TRBV6-2 or TRBV6-3, the J call TRBJ1-4; the D is unclear. The CDR3 consists of 14 residues. Trimming left V 6 bases short and J 3 bases short, with 11 bases between. Germline lookup yields CDR1 MNHEY and CDR2 SVGEGT. The CDR3 region is CASSRSRSNEKLFF. CDR3 nucleotide sequence: TGTGCCAGCAGCCGATCCCGGTCTAATGAAAAACTGTTTTTT.

The chain is built from TRBV6-6 and TRBJ2-7; perhaps TRBD2 as D (5 bases). V lost 8 bases, J lost 3 bases, and 11 bases lay in between. The CDR3 covers 12 residues. Germline V gene lookup returns CDR1 MNHNY and CDR2 SVGAGI (reference sequence). CDR3 sequence reads: CASGGLRYEQYF. CDR3 in DNA: TGTGCCAGCGGTGGACTGCGCTACGAGCAGTACTTC.

The chain carries TRBV6-6 and TRBJ1-5; TRBD1 is a possible D gene (6 bases). V lost 0 bases and J 7 bases, leaving 13 bases between the germline ends. This CDR3 is 15 amino acids long. Per the germline V gene, CDR1 is MNHNY and CDR2 is SVGAGI (reference sequence). The CDR3 bases are TGTGCCAGCAGTTACTCGGGGGGGCTGGGGCAGCCCCAGCATTTT. Its protein is CASSYSGGLGQPQHF.

The chain employs TRBV9 and TRBJ1-2; 10 nucleotides line up with TRBD1. This CDR3 is built from 16 residues. CDR1 is SGDLS, CDR2 YYNGEE, per germline. Unmatched junction bases numbered 9, after V lost 0 bases and J lost 7 bases. CDR3 coding DNA: TGTGCCAGCAGCGTAGCGGCTTCGGGACAGGGGATTGGCTACACCTTC. This gives the protein CASSVAASGQGIGYTF.